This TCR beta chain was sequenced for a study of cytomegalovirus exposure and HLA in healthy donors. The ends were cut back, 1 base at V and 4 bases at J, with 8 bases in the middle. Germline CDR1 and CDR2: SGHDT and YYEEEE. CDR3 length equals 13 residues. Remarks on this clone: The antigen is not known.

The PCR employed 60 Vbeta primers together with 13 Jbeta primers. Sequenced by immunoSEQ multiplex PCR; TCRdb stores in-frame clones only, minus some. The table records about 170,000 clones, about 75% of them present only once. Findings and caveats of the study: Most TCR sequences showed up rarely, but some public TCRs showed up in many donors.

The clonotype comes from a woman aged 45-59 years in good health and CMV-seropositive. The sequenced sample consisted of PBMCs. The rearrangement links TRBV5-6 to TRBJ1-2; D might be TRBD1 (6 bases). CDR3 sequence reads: CASSLTDSYGYTF. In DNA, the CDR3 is TGTGCCAGCAGCTTGACGGACAGCTATGGCTACACCTTC.